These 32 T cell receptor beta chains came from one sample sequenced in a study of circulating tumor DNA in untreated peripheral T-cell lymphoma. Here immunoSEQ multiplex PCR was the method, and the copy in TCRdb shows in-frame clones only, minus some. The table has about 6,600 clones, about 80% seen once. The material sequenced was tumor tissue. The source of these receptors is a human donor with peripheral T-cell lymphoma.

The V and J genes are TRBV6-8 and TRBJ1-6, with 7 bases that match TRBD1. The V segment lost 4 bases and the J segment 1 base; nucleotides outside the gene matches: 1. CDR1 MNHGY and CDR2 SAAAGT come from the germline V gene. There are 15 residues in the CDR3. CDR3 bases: TGTGCCAGCAGTTTGGGACAGTCCTATAATTCACCCCTCCACTTT. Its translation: CASSLGQSYNSPLHF.

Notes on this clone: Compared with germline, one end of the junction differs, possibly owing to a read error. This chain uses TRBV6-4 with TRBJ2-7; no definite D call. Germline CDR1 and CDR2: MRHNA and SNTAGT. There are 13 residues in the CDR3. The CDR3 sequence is CASSYVGPYEQYF. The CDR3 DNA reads TGTGCCAGCAGTTACGTGGGCCCCTACGAACAGTACTTC.

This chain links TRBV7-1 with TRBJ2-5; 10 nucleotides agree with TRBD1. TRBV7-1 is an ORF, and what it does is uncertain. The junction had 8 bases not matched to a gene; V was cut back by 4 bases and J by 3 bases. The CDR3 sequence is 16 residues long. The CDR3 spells CASSLVAGTGEETQYF. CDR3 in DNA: TGTGCCAGCAGCTTGGTTGCCGGGACAGGGGAAGAGACCCAGTACTTC.

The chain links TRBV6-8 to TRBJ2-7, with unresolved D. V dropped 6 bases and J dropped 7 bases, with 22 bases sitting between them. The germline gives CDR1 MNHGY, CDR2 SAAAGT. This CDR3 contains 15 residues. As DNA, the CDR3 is TGTGCCAGCAGCCCCCTTTGGGGTCTCTCGGATGAGCAGTACTTC. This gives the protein CASSPLWGLSDEQYF.

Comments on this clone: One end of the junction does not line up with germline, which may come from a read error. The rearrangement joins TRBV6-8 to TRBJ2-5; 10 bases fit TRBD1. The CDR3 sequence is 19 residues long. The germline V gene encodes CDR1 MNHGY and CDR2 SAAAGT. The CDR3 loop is CASSLRDRGKWALQETQYF. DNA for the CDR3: TGTGCCAGCAGCCTCCGGGACAGGGGAAAGTGGGCCCTCCAAGAGACCCAATACTTC.

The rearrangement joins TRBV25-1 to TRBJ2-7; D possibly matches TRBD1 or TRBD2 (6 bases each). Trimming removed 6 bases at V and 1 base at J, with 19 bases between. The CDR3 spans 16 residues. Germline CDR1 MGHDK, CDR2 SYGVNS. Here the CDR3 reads CASSPQGGLTSYEQYF. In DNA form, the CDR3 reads TGTGCCAGCAGCCCCCAAGGGGGGCTTACTTCCTACGAGCAGTACTTC.

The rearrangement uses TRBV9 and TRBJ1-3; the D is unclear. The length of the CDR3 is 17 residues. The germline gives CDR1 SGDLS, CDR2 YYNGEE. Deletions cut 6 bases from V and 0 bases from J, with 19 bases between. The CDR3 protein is CASKKMTEPFSGNTIYF. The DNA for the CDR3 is TGTGCCAGCAAAAAAATGACGGAGCCATTCTCTGGAAACACCATATATTTT. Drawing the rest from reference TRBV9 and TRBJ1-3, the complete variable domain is DSGVTQTPKHLITATGQRVTLRCSPRSGDLSVYWYQQSLDQGLQFLIQYYNGEERAKGNILERFSAQQFPDLHSELNLSSLELGDSALYFCASKKMTEPFSGNTIYFGEGSWLTVV.

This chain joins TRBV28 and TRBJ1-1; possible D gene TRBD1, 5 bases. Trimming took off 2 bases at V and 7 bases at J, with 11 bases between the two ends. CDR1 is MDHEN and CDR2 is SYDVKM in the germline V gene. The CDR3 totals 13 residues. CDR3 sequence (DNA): TGTGCCAGCAGTTTAGGACAAGCCTTTGAAGCTTTCTTT. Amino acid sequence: CASSLGQAFEAFF.

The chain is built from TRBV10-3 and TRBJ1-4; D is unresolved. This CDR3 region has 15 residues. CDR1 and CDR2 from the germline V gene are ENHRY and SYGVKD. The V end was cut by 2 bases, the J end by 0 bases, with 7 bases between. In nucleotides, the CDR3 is TGTGCCATCAGTGAGGGAGTTGCAACTAATGAAAAACTGTTTTTT. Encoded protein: CAISEGVATNEKLFF.

The DNA of the CDR3 is TGCGCCAGCAGCCAAGAAGTAACTAGCGGTACAGATACGCAGTATTTT. This gives the protein CASSQEVTSGTDTQYF. The V gene is TRBV1, the J gene TRBJ2-3; the DNA was not compared with TRBD2, the D call given in the table. TRBV1 is shown as a pseudogene. CDR3 length: 16 amino acids.

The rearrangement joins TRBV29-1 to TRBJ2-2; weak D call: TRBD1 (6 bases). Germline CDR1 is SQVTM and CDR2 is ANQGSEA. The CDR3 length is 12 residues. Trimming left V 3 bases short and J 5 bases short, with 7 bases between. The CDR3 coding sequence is TGCAGCGTTGACAGGGGAACCGGGGAGCTGTTTTTT. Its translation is CSVDRGTGELFF.

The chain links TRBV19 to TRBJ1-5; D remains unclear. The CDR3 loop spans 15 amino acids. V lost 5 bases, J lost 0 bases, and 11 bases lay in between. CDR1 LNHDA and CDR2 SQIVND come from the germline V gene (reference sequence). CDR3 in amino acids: CASSLSDYSNQPQHF. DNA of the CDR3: TGTGCCAGTAGTTTGTCGGACTATAGCAATCAGCCCCAGCATTTT.

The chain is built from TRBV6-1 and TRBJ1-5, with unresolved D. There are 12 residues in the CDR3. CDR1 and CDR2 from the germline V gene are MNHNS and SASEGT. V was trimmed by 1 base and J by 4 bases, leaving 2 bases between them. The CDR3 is CASSEDNQPQHF. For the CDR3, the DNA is TGTGCCAGCAGTGAAGATAATCAGCCCCAGCATTTT.

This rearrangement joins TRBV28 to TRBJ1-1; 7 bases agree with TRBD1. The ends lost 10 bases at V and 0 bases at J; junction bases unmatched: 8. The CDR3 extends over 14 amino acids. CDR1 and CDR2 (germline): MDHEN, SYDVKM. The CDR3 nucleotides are TGTGCCACCTGGACAGGCAAGATGAACACTGAAGCTTTCTTT. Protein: CATWTGKMNTEAFF.

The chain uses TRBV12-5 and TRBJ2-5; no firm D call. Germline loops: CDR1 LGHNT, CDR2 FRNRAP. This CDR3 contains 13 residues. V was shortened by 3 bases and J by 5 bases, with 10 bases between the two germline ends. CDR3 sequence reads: CASGLWGSETQYF. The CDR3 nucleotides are TGTGCTAGTGGTTTATGGGGATCGGAGACCCAGTACTTC.

The CDR3 reads CAISESLVTYGYTF. CDR3 nucleotide sequence: TGTGCCATCAGTGAGTCGTTAGTCACCTATGGCTACACCTTC. The genes are TRBV10-3 and TRBJ1-2; unclear D gene. V lost 0 bases to trimming and J lost 4 bases, with 9 bases between them. CDR3 length: 14 amino acids. CDR1 ENHRY and CDR2 SYGVKD come from the germline V gene.

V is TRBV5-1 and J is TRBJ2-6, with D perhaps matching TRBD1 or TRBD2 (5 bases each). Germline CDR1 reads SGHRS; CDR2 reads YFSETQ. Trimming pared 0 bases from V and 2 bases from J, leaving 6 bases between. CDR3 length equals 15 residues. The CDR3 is CASSLGGAGANVLTF. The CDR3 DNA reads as TGCGCCAGCAGCTTGGGAGGGGCTGGGGCCAACGTCCTGACTTTC.

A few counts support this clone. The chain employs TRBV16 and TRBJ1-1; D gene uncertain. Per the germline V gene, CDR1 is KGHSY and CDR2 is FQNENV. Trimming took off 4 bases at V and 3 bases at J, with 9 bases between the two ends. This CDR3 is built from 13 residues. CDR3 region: CASSPGTYTEAFF. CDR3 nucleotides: TGTGCCAGCAGCCCGGGAACGTACACTGAAGCTTTCTTT.

DNA of the CDR3: TGTGCCAGCAGTGAAGGACAGTGGGATGAGAGCTACACCTTC. It specifies CASSEGQWDESYTF. The rearrangement links TRBV6-1 to TRBJ1-2, with a possible D match to TRBD1 (5 bases). Between the trimmed V and J ends, which lost 1 base and 9 bases, there was a span of 15 bases. Per the germline V gene, CDR1 is MNHNS and CDR2 is SASEGT. CDR3 length: 14 amino acids.

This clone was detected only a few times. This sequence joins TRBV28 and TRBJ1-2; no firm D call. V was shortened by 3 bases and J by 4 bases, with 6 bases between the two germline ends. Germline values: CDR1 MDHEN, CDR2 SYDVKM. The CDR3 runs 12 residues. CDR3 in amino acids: CASSFWSYGYTF. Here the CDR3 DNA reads TGTGCCAGCAGTTTTTGGAGCTATGGCTACACCTTC.

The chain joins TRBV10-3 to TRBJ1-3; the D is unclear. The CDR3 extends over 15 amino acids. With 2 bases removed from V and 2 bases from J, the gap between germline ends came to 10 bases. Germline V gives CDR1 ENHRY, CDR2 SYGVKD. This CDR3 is CAISEPGGTGNTIYF. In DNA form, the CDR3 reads TGTGCCATCAGTGAGCCAGGAGGGACTGGAAACACCATATATTTT.

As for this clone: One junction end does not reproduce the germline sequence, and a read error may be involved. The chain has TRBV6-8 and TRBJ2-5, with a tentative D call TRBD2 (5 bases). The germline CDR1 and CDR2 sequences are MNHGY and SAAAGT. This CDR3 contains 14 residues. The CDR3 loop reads CASSYLERAKTQYF. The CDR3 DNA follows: TGTGCTAGCAGTTACTTAGAGAGGGCAAAGACCCAGTACTTC.

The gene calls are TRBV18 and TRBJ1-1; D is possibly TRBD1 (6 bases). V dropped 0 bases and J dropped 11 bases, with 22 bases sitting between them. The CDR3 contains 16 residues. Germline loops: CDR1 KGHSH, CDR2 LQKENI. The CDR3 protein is CASSPPLMVYREGAFF. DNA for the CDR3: TGTGCCAGCTCACCACCGTTGATGGTTTACAGGGAGGGGGCTTTCTTT.

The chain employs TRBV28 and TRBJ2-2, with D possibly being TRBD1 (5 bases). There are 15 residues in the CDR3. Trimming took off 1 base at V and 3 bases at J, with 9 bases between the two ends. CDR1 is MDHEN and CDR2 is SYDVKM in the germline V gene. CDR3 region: CASSLYRFDTGELFF. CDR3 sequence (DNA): TGTGCCAGCAGTTTATACAGGTTTGACACCGGGGAGCTGTTTTTT. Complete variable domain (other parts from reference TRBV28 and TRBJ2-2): DVKVTQSSRYLVKRTGEKVFLECVQDMDHENMFWYRQDPGLGLRLIYFSYDVKMKEKGDIPEGYSVSREKKERFSLILESASTNQTSMYLCASSLYRFDTGELFFGEGSRLTVL.

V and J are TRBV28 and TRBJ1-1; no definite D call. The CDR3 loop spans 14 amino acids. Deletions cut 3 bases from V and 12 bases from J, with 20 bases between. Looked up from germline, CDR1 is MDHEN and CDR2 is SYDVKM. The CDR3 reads CASSFLGDPGRPFF. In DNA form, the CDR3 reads TGTGCCAGCAGTTTTTTGGGTGACCCTGGTCGACCTTTCTTT.

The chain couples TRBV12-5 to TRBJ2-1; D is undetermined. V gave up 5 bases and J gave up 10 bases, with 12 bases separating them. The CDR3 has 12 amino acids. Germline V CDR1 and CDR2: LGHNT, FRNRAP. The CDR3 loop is CASGPPRREQFF. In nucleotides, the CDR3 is TGTGCTAGTGGTCCCCCGCGTCGGGAGCAGTTCTTC.

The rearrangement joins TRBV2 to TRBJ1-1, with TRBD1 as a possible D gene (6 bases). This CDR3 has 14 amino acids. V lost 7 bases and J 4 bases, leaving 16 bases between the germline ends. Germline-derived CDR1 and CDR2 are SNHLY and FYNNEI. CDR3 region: CASTNTGRSTEAFF. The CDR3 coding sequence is TGTGCCAGCACGAATACAGGGAGGAGCACTGAAGCTTTCTTT.

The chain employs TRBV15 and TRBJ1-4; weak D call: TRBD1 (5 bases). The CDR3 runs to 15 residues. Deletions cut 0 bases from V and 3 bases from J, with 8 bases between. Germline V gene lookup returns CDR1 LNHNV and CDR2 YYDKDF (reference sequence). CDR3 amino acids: CATSREGAPNEKLFF. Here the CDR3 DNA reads TGTGCCACCAGCAGAGAAGGGGCGCCTAATGAAAAACTGTTTTTT.

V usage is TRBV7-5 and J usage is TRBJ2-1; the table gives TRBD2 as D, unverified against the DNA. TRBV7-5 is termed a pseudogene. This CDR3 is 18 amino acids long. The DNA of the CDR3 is TGTGCCAGCAGCCCAACTCGCATATCAATACTCTCCTACAATGAGCAGTTCTTC. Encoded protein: CASSPTRISILSYNEQFF.

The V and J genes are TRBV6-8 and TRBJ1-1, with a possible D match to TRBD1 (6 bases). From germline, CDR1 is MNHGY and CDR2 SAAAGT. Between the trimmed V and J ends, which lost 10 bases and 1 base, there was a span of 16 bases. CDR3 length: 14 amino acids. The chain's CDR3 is CAISSGTPNTEAFF. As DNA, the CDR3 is TGTGCCATCAGCTCCGGGACACCGAACACTGAAGCTTTCTTT.

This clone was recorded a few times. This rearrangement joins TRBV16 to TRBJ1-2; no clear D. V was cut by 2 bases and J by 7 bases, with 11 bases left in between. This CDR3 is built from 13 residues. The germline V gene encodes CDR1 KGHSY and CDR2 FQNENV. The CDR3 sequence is CASSQSSEFGYTF. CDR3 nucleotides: TGTGCCAGCAGCCAAAGTTCTGAGTTTGGCTACACCTTC.

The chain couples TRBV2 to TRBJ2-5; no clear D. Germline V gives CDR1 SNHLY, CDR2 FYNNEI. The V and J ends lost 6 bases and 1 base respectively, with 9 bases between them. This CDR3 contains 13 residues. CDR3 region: CASSPGSQETQYF. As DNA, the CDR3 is TGTGCCAGCAGCCCCGGTAGCCAAGAGACCCAGTACTTC.